This T cell receptor beta chain originates from a study of T cell clonality in common variable immunodeficiency. This clone was picked up many times. The read falls 3 residues short of the CDR3 end, and the missing part is taken from the germline J gene. Trimming cost V 0 bases and J 5 bases, with 11 bases left between them. Germline loops: CDR1 SGHRS, CDR2 YFSETQ. The CDR3 spans 14 residues. Donors gave about 5 to 8.5 ml heparinized peripheral whole blood. Generated by immunoSEQ multiplex PCR, the TCRdb table keeps only in-frame clones and is missing some. The repertoire yields about 64,000 clones, none seen only once; the top ten contain around 1.7%.

The chain employs TRBV5-1 and TRBJ1-1; D gene ambiguous. Sequenced: peripheral blood mononuclear cells. The sequence derives from a person between 18 and 75 years old in good health. Here the CDR3 reads CASSLGRLMTEAFF. The sequenced CDR3 bases are TGCGCCAGCAGCTTGGGCAGGCTTATGACTGAA.